A single T cell receptor (beta chain) is shown here with its context. Its antigen is still unknown. The sample belongs to a study of cytomegalovirus exposure and HLA in healthy donors. Whole-study context: Of all 360 or so donors who were genotyped, 75% to 90% belonged to the Caucasian-associated ancestry cluster.

Researchers ran the PCR with 60 Vbeta and 13 Jbeta primers. TCRdb's table, derived via immunoSEQ multiplex PCR, lists solely in-frame clones and lacks some. Found here are more than 150,000 clones, approximately 81% of them singletons; the top ten hold around 2%. General study findings and limits: When presence/absence was analysed, sequencing depth was taken to be roughly uniform across donors. As immune exposure information, only CMV serostatus was available. One variant, a missense change in DCLRE1C, was linked in a later analysis to TCR beta V- and J-gene trimming.

The CDR3 is 16 amino acids. Trimming stripped 4 bases from V and 0 bases from J, with 15 bases between. Per the germline V gene, CDR1 is SEHNR and CDR2 is FQNEAQ (reference sequence). This TCR was sampled from a woman younger than 30 in good health and CMV-seropositive. Sequenced sample: PBMCs. The gene calls are TRBV7-9 and TRBJ2-5; D remains unclear. As DNA, the CDR3 is TGTGCCAGCAGCTCGAACCTACAGACATACCAAGAGACCCAGTACTTC. Amino acids: CASSSNLQTYQETQYF.